Listed below are T cell receptor beta chains from one sample, sequenced in a study of shared clonotypes between healthy human individuals. Libraries were prepared by immunoSEQ multiplex PCR; TCRdb keeps only in-frame clonotypes and omits some of them. This table holds some 2.1 million clones, about 95% found once. Input material: naive CD8+ T cells sorted from blood. The receptors were sampled from a man between 18 and 35 years old in good health. The CDR3 runs from the conserved cysteine through the conserved F or W. The D gene is left open where the match is weak. Only part of the rows carry a size: once, few, many, or a class if the clone is expanded.

D	size	V	length	J	DNA	CDR3
-	-	TRBV5-4	17	TRBJ2-3	TGTGCCAGCAGCTTGGGTGCAGGTAGAGGTCAGACAGATACGCAGTATTTT	CASSLGAGRGQTDTQYF
TRBD1	-	TRBV5-5	18	TRBJ1-6	TGTGCCAGCAGCTTGGAGGGACAATCAGGGGGCTTTTATTCACCCCTCCACTTT	CASSLEGQSGGFYSPLHF
-	-	TRBV4-1	13	TRBJ2-7	TGCGCCAGCAGCCAATCCAACTCCTACGAGCAGTACTTC	CASSQSNSYEQYF
-	-	TRBV7-2	13	TRBJ1-4	TGTGCCAGCAGCCCTGTGGCCAGTGAAAAACTGTTTTTT	CASSPVASEKLFF
-	-	TRBV2	13	TRBJ2-1	TGTGCCAGCAGCTCCGGGCCGAAGAATGAGCAGTTCTTC	CASSSGPKNEQFF
TRBD2	-	TRBV27	17	TRBJ2-1	TGTGCCAGCAGTCCACTAGCGGGTAACCCCGTTAACAATGAGCAGTTCTTC	CASSPLAGNPVNNEQFF
TRBD2	once	TRBV7-8	17	TRBJ2-1	TGTGCCAGCAGCTCTTATATCTCCTTGGCGGGAGTTGTGGAGCAGTTCTTC	CASSSYISLAGVVEQFF
-	-	TRBV7-9	14	TRBJ2-5	TGTGCCAGCAGCCTGGTGGGGGTTCAAGAGACCCAGTACTTC	CASSLVGVQETQYF
-	-	TRBV27	15	TRBJ1-1	TGTGCCAGCAGTTTAGCAGCGTCGATGAACACTGAAGCTTTCTTT	CASSLAASMNTEAFF
-	-	TRBV6-5	13	TRBJ2-7	TGTGCCAGCAGTTACAATGCCGACTACGAGCAGTACTTC	CASSYNADYEQYF
-	-	TRBV2	17	TRBJ1-3	TGTGCCAGCAGTGAAGCGGGACGGAATCCCTCTGGAAACACCATATATTTT	CASSEAGRNPSGNTIYF
-	-	TRBV10-1	13	TRBJ2-5	TGCGCCAGCAGTGAGTCGAGACGGGAGACCCAGTACTTC	CASSESRRETQYF
-	-	TRBV25-1	15	TRBJ2-2	TGTGCCAGCAGTGATACGGCTTCGGAAACCGGGGAGCTGTTTTTT	CASSDTASETGELFF
TRBD1	-	TRBV27	14	TRBJ1-2	TGTGCCAGCAGGGTAGGGGGCGCGGACTATGGCTACACCTTC	CASRVGGADYGYTF
-	-	TRBV11-2	14	TRBJ2-2	TGTGCCAGCAGCGCGGACACTTACACCGGGGAGCTGTTTTTT	CASSADTYTGELFF
-	-	TRBV6-5	15	TRBJ2-2	TGTGCCAGCAGTTTGACCGATTTCAACACCGGGGAGCTGTTTTTT	CASSLTDFNTGELFF
-	-	TRBV30	15	TRBJ1-2	TGTGCCTGGAAGGGTCAGAACGTACTTAACTATGGCTACACCTTC	CAWKGQNVLNYGYTF
TRBD1	-	TRBV30	15	TRBJ2-1	TGTGCCTGGAGTGGGACAGGGGGACTTTACAATGAGCAGTTCTTC	CAWSGTGGLYNEQFF
-	-	TRBV13	13	TRBJ2-7	TGTGCCAGCAGCCAGCGACAAGCCTACGAGCAGTACTTC	CASSQRQAYEQYF
-	-	TRBV7-6	14	TRBJ2-7	TGTGCCAGCAGCGCCACAGGGAGCTCCTACGAGCAGTACTTC	CASSATGSSYEQYF
-	-	TRBV7-9	19	TRBJ2-1	TGTGCCAGCAGCCCTTACTTGGGGCCAGACCTAGCCCCCTACAATGAGCAGTTCTTC	CASSPYLGPDLAPYNEQFF
-	-	TRBV7-9	14	TRBJ1-1	TGTGCCAGCAGCTTGGGGGATTCGGCCACTGAAGCTTTCTTT	CASSLGDSATEAFF
-	-	TRBV6-6	14	TRBJ2-5	TGTGCCAGCAGTTTCGTAGGGCAAGGGGAGACCCAGTACTTC	CASSFVGQGETQYF
-	-	TRBV4-1	15	TRBJ2-7	TGCGCCAGCAGCCAGACGACTGATGTAACCTACGAGCAGTACTTC	CASSQTTDVTYEQYF
TRBD1	once	TRBV6-1	16	TRBJ2-7	TGTGCCAGCAGTGAAGCAATCCGGGACAGCGCCTACGAGCAGTACTTC	CASSEAIRDSAYEQYF
-	-	TRBV2	15	TRBJ1-1	TGTGCCAGCAGGCCAGTAGGCTTAGAGAACACTGAAGCTTTCTTT	CASRPVGLENTEAFF
-	-	TRBV7-9	15	TRBJ2-7	TGTGCCAGCAGCTTCAATCGGGGGGCCTCCTACGAGCAGTACTTC	CASSFNRGASYEQYF
-	-	TRBV10-2	15	TRBJ1-2	TGCGCCAGCAGTGAGCGTCGGGGCGACTTCTATGGCTACACCTTC	CASSERRGDFYGYTF
-	-	TRBV6-5	15	TRBJ2-1	TGTGCCAGCAGTTACGAGGGGCCCACCTACAATGAGCAGTTCTTC	CASSYEGPTYNEQFF
-	-	TRBV15	14	TRBJ1-1	TGTGCCACCAGCATCCGGACAGTGAACACTGAAGCTTTCTTT	CATSIRTVNTEAFF
-	-	TRBV10-3	15	TRBJ2-2	TGTGCCATCAGTGTAGCAGGGACGGGCACCGGGGAGCTGTTTTTT	CAISVAGTGTGELFF
-	-	TRBV6-1	14	TRBJ2-7	TGTGCCAGCAGTGAGCTTGGGGGTTCCTACGAGCAGTACTTC	CASSELGGSYEQYF
-	-	TRBV9	15	TRBJ2-3	TGTGCCAGCAGCGTGGGAACAGGGCGCACAGATACGCAGTATTTT	CASSVGTGRTDTQYF
TRBD1	-	TRBV28	17	TRBJ2-7	TGTGCCAGCGGAACCTCTTTCGGACAGGGAAGAACCTACGAGCAGTACTTC	CASGTSFGQGRTYEQYF
-	-	TRBV7-9	13	TRBJ2-7	TGTGCCAGCAGCTCCCCCCTTTTTGACGAGCAGTACTTC	CASSSPLFDEQYF
TRBD1	-	TRBV19	15	TRBJ1-2	TGTGCCAGTAGTATGGCCGGGACAGAAGACTATGGCTACACCTTC	CASSMAGTEDYGYTF
TRBD1	-	TRBV4-1	16	TRBJ1-1	TGCGCCAGCAGCCGAGTCGAAACAGGGGCGCGGACTGAAGCTTTCTTT	CASSRVETGARTEAFF
-	-	TRBV7-6	13	TRBJ2-7	TGTGCCAGCAGCCCCGGGAACAACTACGAGCAGTACTTC	CASSPGNNYEQYF
-	-	TRBV2	15	TRBJ1-2	TGTGCCAGCAGTGAAGAGGGGAGAGTAGACTATGGCTACACCTTC	CASSEEGRVDYGYTF
-	-	TRBV7-9	12	TRBJ1-1	TGTGCCAGCACCAAACTTCCCACTGAAGCTTTCTTT	CASTKLPTEAFF
-	-	TRBV11-1	18	TRBJ2-3	TGTGCCAGCAGTCGCCCGGAGGGGGCCCACCGGGGCACAGATACGCAGTATTTT	CASSRPEGAHRGTDTQYF
-	-	TRBV7-9	12	TRBJ1-1	TGTGCCAGCAGCGCAACGGGCACTGAAGCTTTCTTT	CASSATGTEAFF
-	-	TRBV6-5	14	TRBJ1-4	TGTGCCAGCAGCCTTGACACATTACCCGAAAAACTGTTTTTT	CASSLDTLPEKLFF
-	-	TRBV10-3	13	TRBJ2-2	TGTGCCATCAGGGACGCGAACACCGGGGAGCTGTTTTTT	CAIRDANTGELFF
-	-	TRBV4-2	16	TRBJ1-6	TGTGCCAGCAGCCGCGGACAGAGCTCCTATAATTCACCCCTCCACTTT	CASSRGQSSYNSPLHF
-	-	TRBV6-1	13	TRBJ2-7	TGTGCCAGCAGTGAAGTGAGGTCCTACGAGCAGTACTTC	CASSEVRSYEQYF
-	-	TRBV29-1	12	TRBJ1-6	TGCAGCGTCGGGGGAGGGGGGTCACCCCTCCACTTT	CSVGGGGSPLHF
-	-	TRBV6-5	12	TRBJ2-5	TGTGCCAGCAGTCCCTCTGGAGAGACCCAGTACTTC	CASSPSGETQYF
-	-	TRBV13	14	TRBJ1-4	TGTGCCAGCAGCTTAGCCAGGGGAGGTGAAAAACTGTTTTTT	CASSLARGGEKLFF
-	once	TRBV1	14	TRBJ1-4	TGCACCAGCTCAATTGGGGGAACTAATGAAAAACTGTTTTTT	CTSSIGGTNEKLFF
TRBD2	-	TRBV11-2	17	TRBJ2-7	TGTGCCAGCAGCTTAGTAGCGGGAGGGATCTATTCCTACGAGCAGTACTTC	CASSLVAGGIYSYEQYF
TRBD2	-	TRBV18	18	TRBJ2-2	TGTGCCAGCTCACCAGGGACCAGACTAGCGGCCAACACCGGGGAGCTGTTTTTT	CASSPGTRLAANTGELFF
-	-	TRBV6-6	13	TRBJ2-1	TGTGCCAGCAGTCGGGACAACTACAATGAGCAGTTCTTC	CASSRDNYNEQFF
-	-	TRBV6-6	16	TRBJ1-5	TGTGCCAGCAGCCCGGGGGAGGTCCTGGGGAGTCAGCCCCAGCATTTT	CASSPGEVLGSQPQHF
-	once	TRBV13	12	TRBJ1-5	TGTGCCAGCAGCTTGGGGGGGCAGCCCCAGCATTTT	CASSLGGQPQHF
-	-	TRBV28	14	TRBJ1-1	TGTGCCAGCAGTTCGATTCAGGGGCTCACTGAAGCTTTCTTT	CASSSIQGLTEAFF
-	-	TRBV29-1	12	TRBJ1-2	TGCAGCGTTGGGGCGACTAACTATGGCTACACCTTC	CSVGATNYGYTF
-	once	TRBV5-6	16	TRBJ1-6	TGTGCCAGCAGCTTTGGGGGAGGTGACCATAATTCACCCCTCCACTTT	CASSFGGGDHNSPLHF
TRBD2	once	TRBV7-9	16	TRBJ2-7	TGTGCCAGCAGCGACTTCGGGGGGACCCCCTCCTACGAGCAGTACTTC	CASSDFGGTPSYEQYF